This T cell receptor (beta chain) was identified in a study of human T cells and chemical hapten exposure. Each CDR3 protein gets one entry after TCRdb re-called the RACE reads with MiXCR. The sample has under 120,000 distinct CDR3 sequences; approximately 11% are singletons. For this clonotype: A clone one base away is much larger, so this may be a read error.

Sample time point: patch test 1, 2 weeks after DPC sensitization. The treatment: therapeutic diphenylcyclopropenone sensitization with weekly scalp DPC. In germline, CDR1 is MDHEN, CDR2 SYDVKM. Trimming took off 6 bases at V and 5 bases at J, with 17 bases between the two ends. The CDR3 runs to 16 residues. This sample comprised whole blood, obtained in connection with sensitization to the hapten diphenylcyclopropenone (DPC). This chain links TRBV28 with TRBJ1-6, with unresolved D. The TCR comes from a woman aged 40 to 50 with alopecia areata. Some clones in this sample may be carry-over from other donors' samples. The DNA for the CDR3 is TGTGCCAGCAGACCCCAGAACAATCGGAATAATTCACCCCTCCACTTT. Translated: CASRPQNNRNNSPLHF.